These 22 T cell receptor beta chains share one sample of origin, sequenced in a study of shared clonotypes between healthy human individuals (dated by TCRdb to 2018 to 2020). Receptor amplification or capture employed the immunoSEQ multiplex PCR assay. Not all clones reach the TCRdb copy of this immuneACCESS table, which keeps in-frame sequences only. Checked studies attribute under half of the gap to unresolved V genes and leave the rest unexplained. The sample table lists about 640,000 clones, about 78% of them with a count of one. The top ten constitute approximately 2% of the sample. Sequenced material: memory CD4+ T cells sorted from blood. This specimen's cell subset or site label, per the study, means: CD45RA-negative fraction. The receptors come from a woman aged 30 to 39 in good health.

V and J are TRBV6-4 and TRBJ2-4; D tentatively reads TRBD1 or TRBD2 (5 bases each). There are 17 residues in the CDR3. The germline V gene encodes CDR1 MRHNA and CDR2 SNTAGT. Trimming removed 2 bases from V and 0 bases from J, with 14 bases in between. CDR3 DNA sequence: TGTGCCAGCAGTGACCCCAGGGCTGGACTAGCCAAAAACATTCAGTACTTC. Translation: CASSDPRAGLAKNIQYF.

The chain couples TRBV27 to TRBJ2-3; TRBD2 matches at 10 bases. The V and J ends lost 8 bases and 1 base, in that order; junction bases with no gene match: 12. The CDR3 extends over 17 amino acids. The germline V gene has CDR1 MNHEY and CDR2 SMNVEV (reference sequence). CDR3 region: CASFGLAGVWGTDTQYF. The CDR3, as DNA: TGTGCCAGCTTCGGGCTAGCGGGAGTATGGGGCACAGATACGCAGTATTTT.

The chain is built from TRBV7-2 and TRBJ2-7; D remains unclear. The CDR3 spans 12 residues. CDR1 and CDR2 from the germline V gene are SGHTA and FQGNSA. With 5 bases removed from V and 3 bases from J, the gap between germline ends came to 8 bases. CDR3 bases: TGTGCCAGCAGCCCACAAGTCTACGAGCAGTACTTC. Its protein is CASSPQVYEQYF.

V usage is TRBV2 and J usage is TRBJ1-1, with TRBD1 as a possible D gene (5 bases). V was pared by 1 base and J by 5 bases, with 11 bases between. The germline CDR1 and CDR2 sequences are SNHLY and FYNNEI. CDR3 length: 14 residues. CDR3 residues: CASSEGGEGTEAFF. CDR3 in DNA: TGTGCCAGCAGTGAAGGGGGGGAGGGGACTGAAGCTTTCTTT.

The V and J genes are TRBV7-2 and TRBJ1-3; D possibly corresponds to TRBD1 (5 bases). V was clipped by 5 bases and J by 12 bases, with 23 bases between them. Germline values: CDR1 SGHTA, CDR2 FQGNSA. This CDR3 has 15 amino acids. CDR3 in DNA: TGTGCCAGCAGCCTCTTCCGGGACCCCGGTTCTGGCATATATTTT. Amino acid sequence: CASSLFRDPGSGIYF.

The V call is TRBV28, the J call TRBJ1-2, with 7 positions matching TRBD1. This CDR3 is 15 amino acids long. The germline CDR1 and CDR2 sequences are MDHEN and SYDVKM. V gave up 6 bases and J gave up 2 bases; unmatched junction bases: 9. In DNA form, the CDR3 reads TGTGCCAGCAGCATTCGAGGGACAGCCAACTATGGCTACACCTTC. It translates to CASSIRGTANYGYTF.

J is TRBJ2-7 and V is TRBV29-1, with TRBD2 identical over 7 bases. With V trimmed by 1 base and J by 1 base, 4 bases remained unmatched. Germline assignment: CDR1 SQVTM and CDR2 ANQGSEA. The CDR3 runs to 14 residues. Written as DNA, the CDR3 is TGCAGCGTTGAAGGGAGGGGAGGGTCCTACGAGCAGTACTTC. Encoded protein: CSVEGRGGSYEQYF.

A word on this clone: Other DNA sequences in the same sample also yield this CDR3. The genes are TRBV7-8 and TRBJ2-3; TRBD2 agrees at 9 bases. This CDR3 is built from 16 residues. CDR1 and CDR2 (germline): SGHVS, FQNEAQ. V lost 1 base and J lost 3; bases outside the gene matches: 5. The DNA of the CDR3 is TGTGCCAGCAGCTTAGTAGCGGGAGTGGGGACAGATACGCAGTATTTT. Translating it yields CASSLVAGVGTDTQYF.

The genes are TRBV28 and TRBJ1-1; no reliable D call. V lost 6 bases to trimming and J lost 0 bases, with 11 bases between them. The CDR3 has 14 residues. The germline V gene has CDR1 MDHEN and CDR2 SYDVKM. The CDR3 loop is CASRSFPVNTEAFF. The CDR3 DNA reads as TGTGCCAGCAGAAGTTTCCCGGTGAACACTGAAGCTTTCTTT.

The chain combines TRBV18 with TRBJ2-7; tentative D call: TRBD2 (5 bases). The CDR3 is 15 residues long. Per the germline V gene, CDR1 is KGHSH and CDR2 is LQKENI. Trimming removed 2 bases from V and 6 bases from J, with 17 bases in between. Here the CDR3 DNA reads TGTGCCAGCTCACCATACGAGGGTGGTGTGAGCGAGCAGTACTTC. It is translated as CASSPYEGGVSEQYF. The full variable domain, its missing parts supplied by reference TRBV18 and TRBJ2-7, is NAGVMQNPRHLVRRRGQEARLRCSPMKGHSHVYWYRQLPEEGLKFMVYLQKENIIDESGMPKERFSAEFPKEGPSILRIQQVVRGDSAAYFCASSPYEGGVSEQYFGPGTRLTVT.

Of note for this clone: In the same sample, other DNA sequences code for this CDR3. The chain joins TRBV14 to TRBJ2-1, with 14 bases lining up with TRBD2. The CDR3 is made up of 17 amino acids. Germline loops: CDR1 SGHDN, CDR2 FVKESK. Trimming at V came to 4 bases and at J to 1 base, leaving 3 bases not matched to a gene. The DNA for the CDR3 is TGTGCCAGCAGCCTCGGGACTAGCGGGAGTTCCTACAATGAGCAGTTCTTC. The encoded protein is CASSLGTSGSSYNEQFF.

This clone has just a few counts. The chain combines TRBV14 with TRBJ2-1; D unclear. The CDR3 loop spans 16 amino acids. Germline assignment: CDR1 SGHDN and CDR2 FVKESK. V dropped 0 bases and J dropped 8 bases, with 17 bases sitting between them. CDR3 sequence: CASSQDVGFVGDEQFF. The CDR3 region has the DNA TGTGCCAGCAGCCAAGATGTGGGTTTCGTAGGAGATGAGCAGTTCTTC. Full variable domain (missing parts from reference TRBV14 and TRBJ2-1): EAGVTQFPSHSVIEKGQTVTLRCDPISGHDNLYWYRRVMGKEIKFLLHFVKESKQDESGMPNNRFLAERTGGTYSTLKVQPAELEDSGVYFCASSQDVGFVGDEQFFGPGTRLTVL.

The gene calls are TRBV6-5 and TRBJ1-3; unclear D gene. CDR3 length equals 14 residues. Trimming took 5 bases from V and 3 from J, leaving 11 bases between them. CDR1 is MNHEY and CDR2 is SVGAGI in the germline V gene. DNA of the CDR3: TGTGCCAGCAGTCCCGTGGGCGTTGGAAACACCATATATTTT. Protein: CASSPVGVGNTIYF.

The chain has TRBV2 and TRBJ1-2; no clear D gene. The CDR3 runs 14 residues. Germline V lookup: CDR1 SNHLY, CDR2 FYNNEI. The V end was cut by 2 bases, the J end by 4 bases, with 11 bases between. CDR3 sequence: CASSEWNSSYGYTF. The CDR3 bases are TGTGCCAGCAGTGAATGGAACAGCTCCTATGGCTACACCTTC.

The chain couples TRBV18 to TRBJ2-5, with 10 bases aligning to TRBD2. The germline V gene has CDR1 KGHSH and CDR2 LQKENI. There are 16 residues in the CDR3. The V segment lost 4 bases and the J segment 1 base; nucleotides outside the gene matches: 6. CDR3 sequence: CASSLNPSGSQETQYF. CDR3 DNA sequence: TGTGCCAGCTCACTAAATCCTAGCGGGAGCCAAGAGACCCAGTACTTC.

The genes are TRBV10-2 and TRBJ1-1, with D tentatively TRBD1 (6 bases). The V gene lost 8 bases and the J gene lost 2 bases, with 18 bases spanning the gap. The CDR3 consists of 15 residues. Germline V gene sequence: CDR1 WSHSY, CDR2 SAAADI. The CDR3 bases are TGCGCCAGCGGGACCGGGACACATGGAAACACTGAAGCTTTCTTT. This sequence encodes CASGTGTHGNTEAFF.

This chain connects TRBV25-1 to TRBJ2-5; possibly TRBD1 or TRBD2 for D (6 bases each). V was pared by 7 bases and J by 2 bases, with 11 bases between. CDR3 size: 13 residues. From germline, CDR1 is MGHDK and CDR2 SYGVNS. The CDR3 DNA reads TGTGCCAGCACACGAGGGGGGCAAGAGACCCAGTACTTC. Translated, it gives CASTRGGQETQYF.

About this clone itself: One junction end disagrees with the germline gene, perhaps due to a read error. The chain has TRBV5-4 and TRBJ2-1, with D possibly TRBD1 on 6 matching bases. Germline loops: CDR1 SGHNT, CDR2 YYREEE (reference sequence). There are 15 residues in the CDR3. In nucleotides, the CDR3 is TGTGCCAGCAGTTTGGTGGGGGCTTCCTACAATGAGCAGTTCTTC. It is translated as CASSLVGASYNEQFF.

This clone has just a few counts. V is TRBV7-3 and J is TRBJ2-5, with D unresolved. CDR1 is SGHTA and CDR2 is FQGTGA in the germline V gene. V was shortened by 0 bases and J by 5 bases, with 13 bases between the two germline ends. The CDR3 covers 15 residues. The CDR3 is CASSLTGEGWETQYF. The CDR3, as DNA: TGTGCCAGCAGCTTAACAGGAGAAGGCTGGGAGACCCAGTACTTC.

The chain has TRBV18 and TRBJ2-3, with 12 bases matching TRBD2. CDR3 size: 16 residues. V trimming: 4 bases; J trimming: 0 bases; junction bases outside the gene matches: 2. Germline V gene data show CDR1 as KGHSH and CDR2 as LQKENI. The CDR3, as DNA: TGTGCCAGCTCACGCGGACTAGCGGGGAGCACAGATACGCAGTATTTT. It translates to CASSRGLAGSTDTQYF.

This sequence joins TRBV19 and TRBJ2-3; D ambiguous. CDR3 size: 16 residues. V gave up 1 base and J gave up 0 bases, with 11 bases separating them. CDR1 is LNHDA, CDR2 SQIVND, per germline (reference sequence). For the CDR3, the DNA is TGTGCCAGTAGTATAGTTGGGATACTTAGCACAGATACGCAGTATTTT. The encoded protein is CASSIVGILSTDTQYF.

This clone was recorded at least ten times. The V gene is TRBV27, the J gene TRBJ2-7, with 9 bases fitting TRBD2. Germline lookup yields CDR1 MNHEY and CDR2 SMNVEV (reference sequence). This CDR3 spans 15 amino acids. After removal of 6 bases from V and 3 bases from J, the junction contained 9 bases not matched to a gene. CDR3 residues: CASSSAGLALYEQYF. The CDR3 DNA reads TGTGCCAGCAGCTCCGCGGGACTAGCTCTCTACGAGCAGTACTTC.